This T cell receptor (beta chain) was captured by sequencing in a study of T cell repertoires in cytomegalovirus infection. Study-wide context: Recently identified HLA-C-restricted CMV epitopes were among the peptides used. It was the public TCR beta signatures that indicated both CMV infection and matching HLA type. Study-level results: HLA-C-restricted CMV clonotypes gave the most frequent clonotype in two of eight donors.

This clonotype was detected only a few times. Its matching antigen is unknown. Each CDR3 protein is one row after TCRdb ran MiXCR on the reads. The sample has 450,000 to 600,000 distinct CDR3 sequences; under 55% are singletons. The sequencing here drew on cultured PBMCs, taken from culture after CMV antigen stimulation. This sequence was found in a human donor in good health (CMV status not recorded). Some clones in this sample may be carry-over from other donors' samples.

CDR3 coding DNA: TGTGCCAGCAGCTCACTAGCGGGAGACCAAGAGACCCAGTACTTC. Residues: CASSSLAGDQETQYF. The rearrangement links TRBV7-2 to TRBJ2-5; TRBD2 aligns across 11 bases. The J segment lost 0 bases and the V segment lost 4 bases, leaving 1 base of the junction unmatched. Germline CDR1 is SGHTA and CDR2 is FQGNSA. The CDR3 has 15 residues.